This T cell receptor beta chain was profiled in a study of blood T cell repertoires in COVID-19. Study at large: Material from acute and convalescent COVID-19 was sourced from the United States, Italy and Spain. T cells, B-cell-depleted T cells, or PBMCs provided the cDNA or gDNA that served as material.

In the authors' workflow: Reference gene primer amplification in the assay estimated nucleated cell counts. Some clones are missing from TCRdb's copy, which holds only in-frame ones; the method was immunoSEQ multiplex PCR. V and J calls and clone size are those listed in that table; D and trimming were worked out from the DNA. The sample consists of hundreds of thousands of clones, 86% of them appearing once. V was clipped by 0 bases and J by 11 bases, with 12 bases between them. Germline V gene data show CDR1 as SGHRS and CDR2 as YFSETQ. CDR3 size: 13 residues. This chain joins TRBV5-1 and TRBJ1-3, with a tentative D call TRBD1 (5 bases). This receptor was obtained from a woman in her twenties or thirties with active or convalescent COVID-19. The specimen was peripheral blood. CDR3 sequence (DNA): TGCGCCAGCAGCTTGGGGCAGGAGGGGCCCATATATTTT. Amino acids: CASSLGQEGPIYF.